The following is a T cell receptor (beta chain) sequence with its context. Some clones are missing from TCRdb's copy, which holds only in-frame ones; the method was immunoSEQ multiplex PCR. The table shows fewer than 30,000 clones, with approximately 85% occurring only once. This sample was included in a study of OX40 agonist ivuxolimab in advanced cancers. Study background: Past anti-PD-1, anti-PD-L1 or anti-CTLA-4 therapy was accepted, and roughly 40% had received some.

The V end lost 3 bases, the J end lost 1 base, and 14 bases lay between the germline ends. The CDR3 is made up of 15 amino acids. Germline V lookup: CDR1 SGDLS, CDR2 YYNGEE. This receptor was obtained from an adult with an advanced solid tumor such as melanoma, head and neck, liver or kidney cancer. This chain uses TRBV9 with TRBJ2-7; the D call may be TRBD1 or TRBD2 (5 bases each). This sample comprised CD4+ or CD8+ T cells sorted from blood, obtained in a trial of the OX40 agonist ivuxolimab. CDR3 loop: CASSATGAPSYEQYF. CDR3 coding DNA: TGTGCCAGCAGCGCCACCGGGGCCCCTTCCTACGAGCAGTACTTC.